This T cell receptor (beta chain) was obtained from a study of HIV-infected patients and healthy controls. Study outcomes and limitations: MAIT alpha-chain CDR3s were frequent in healthy controls, depleted in HIV+. Compared with healthy controls, HIV-infected patients showed less CDR3 sharing between individuals.

cDNA was made from 500 ng RNA using alpha and beta constant primers. Separate chain-specific third strand synthesis with multiplexing indices produced the alpha and beta libraries. Ligation attached cDNA to a 5' RACE adapter that carried a random hexamer and SP2 site. A short first PCR added P5 and P7 adapter elements and a second index. In TCRdb, the 5' RACE reads were re-called with MiXCR into one record per CDR3 protein. The sample holds approximately 5,700 distinct CDR3 sequences, approximately 24% seen once. The CDR3 contains 15 residues. From germline, CDR1 is SEHNR and CDR2 FQNEAQ (reference sequence). Deletions cut 4 bases from V and 1 base from J, with 14 bases between. Whole blood was used without fractionation, so all unsorted peripheral T cells were included. A word on this clonotype: The antigen is not known.

This chain links TRBV7-9 with TRBJ2-7, with D perhaps matching TRBD1 or TRBD2 (5 bases each). Sequenced material: blood, taken before antiretroviral therapy. The TCR was taken from an adult with HIV infection. CDR3 DNA sequence: TGTGCCAGCAGCTCACTGGGGACGGTTTCCTACGAGCAGTACTTC. This sequence encodes CASSSLGTVSYEQYF.